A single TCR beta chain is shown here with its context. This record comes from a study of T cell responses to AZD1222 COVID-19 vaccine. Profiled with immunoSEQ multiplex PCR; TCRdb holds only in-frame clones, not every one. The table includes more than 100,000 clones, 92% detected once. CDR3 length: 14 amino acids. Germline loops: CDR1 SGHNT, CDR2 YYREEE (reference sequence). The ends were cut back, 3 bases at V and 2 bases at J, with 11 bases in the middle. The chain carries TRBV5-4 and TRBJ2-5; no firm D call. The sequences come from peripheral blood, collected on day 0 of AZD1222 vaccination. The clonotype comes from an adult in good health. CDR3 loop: CASSSAQDQETQYF. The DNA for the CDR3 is TGTGCCAGCAGCTCGGCCCAGGATCAAGAGACCCAGTACTTC.